This T cell receptor (beta chain) was obtained from a study of blood T cell repertoires in COVID-19. Study at large: Samples taken during acute and convalescent COVID-19 were collected in the United States, Italy and Spain.

This clone was observed once. Unmatched junction bases numbered 7, after V lost 2 bases and J lost 9 bases. CDR3 size: 14 residues. From germline, CDR1 is MDHEN and CDR2 SYDVKM. In the study's own analysis: Reference gene primer amplification gave nucleated cell count estimates. This table comes from immunoSEQ multiplex PCR, and its TCRdb copy is limited to in-frame clones, with some not included. That table furnishes V, J and clone size, whereas the DNA furnished D and trimming. Seen here are 180,000 or so clones, over 70% observed once, and the top ten hold 9.5% to 12%. Participants were aged about 18 to 95 years, lived in some 23 US areas, and enrolled virtually. Cohort assignment relied on participant-reported clinical history.

This chain links TRBV28 with TRBJ1-1, with 9 bases fitting TRBD1. Sequencing was carried out using PBMCs or T cells enriched from blood (not recorded which). This receptor was taken from a man aged 45-60 years who had recovered from COVID-19. CDR3 residues: CASSLKGQGSQAFF. CDR3 nucleotides: TGTGCCAGCAGTTTAAAGGGACAGGGCAGTCAAGCTTTCTTT.